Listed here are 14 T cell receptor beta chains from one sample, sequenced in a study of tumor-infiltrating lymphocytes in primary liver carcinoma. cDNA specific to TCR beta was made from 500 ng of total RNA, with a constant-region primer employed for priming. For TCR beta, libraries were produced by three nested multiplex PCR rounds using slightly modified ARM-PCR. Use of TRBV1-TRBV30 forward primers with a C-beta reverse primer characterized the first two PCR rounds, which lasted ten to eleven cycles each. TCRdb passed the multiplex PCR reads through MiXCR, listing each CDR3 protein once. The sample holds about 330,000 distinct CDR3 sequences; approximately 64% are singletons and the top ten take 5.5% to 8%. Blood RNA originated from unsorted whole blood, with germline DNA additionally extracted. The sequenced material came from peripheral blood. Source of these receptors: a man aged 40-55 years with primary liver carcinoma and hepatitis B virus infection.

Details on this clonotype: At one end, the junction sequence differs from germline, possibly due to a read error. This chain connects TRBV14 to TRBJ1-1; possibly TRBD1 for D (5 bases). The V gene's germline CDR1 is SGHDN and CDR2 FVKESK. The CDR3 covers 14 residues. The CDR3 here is CASSRWGMNTGAFF. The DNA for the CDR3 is TGTGCCAGCAGCCGATGGGGGATGAACACTGGAGCTTTCTTT.

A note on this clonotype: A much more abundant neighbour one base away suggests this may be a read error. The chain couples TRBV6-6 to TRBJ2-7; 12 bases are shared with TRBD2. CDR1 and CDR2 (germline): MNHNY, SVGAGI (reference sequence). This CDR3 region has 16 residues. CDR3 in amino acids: CASSSPTSGRSYGQYF. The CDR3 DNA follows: TGTGCCAGCAGTTCTCCCACTAGCGGGAGGTCGTACGGGCAGTACTTC.

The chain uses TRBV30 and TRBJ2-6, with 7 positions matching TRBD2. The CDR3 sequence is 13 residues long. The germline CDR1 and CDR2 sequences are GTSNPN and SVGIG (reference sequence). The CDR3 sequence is CGGGPHGANVLTF. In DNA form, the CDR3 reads TGTGGGGGGGGTCCCCATGGGGCCAACGTCCTGACTTTC.

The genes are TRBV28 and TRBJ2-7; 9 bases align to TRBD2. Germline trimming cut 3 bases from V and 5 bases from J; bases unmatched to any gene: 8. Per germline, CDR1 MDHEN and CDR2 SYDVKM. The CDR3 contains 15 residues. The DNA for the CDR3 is TGTGCCAGCAGTTTCGTAGCGGGAGTTCCCCACGAGCAGTACTTC. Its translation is CASSFVAGVPHEQYF.

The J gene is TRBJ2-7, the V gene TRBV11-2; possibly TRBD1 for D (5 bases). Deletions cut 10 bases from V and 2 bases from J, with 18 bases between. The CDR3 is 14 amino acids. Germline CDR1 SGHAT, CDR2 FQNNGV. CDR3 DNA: TGTGCCAACAGGCAAGGTGACGGTACCTACGAGCAGTACTTC. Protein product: CANRQGDGTYEQYF.

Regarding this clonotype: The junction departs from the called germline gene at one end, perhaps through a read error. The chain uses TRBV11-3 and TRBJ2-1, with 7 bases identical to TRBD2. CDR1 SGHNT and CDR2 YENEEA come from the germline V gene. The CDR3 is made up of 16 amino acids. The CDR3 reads CASLGLTSASYNEQFF. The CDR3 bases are TGTGCCAGCTTGGGCCTTACTAGCGCCTCCTACAACGAGCAGTTCTTC.

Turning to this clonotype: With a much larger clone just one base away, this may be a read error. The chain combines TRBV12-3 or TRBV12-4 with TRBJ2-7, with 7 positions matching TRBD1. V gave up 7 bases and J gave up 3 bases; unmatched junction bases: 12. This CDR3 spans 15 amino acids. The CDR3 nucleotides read TGTGCCAGCAATGATACTCGGACAGGAAACTACGAGCAGTACTTC. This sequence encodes CASNDTRTGNYEQYF.

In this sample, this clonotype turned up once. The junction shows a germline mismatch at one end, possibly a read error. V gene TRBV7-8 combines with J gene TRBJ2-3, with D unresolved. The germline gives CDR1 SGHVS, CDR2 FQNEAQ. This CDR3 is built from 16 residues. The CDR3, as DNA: TGTACCAGCAGCCCGCAGAGTTATCCTACCACAGATACGCAGTATTTT. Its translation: CTSSPQSYPTTDTQYF.

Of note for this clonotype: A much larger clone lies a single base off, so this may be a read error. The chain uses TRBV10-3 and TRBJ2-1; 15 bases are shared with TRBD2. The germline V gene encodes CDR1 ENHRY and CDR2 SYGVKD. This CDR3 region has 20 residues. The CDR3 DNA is TGTGTCATCAGTGACCCTACCGGGACTAGCGGGAGGAGGCACTACAATGAGCAGTTCTTC. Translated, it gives CVISDPTGTSGRRHYNEQFF.

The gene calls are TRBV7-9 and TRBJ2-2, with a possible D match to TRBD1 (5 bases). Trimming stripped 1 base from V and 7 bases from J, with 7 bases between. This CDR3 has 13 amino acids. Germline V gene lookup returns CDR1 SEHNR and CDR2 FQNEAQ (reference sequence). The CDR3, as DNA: TGTGCCAGCAGCTTAGAGGGGAACGGGGAGCTGTTTTTT. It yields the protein CASSLEGNGELFF.

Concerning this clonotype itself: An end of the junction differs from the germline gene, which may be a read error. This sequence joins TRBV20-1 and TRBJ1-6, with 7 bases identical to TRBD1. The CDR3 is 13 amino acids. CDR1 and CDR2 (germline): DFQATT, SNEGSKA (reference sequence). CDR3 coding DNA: TGCAGTGCTAGAGGGGACAGAAATTCACCCCTCCACTTC. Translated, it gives CSARGDRNSPLHF.

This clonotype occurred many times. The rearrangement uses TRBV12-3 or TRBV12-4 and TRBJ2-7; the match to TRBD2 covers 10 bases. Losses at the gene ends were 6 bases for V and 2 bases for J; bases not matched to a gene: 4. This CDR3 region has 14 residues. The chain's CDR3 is CASRLGTSAYEQYF. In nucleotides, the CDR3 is TGTGCCAGCAGGCTCGGGACTAGCGCCTACGAGCAGTACTTC.

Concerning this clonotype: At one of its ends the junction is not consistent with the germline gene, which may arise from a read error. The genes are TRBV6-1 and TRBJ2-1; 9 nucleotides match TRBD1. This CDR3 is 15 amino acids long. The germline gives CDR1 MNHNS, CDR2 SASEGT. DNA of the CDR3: TGTGCCGGCAGTGTCCTGGGACAGGGCGTGGGTGAGCAGTTCTTC. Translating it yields CAGSVLGQGVGEQFF.

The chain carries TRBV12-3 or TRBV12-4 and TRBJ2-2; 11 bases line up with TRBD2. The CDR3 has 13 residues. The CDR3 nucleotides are TGTGGGTCCGGGACTAGCGGCACCGGGGAGCTGTTTTTT. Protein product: CGSGTSGTGELFF.